The source of this T cell receptor (beta chain) is a study of cytomegalovirus exposure and HLA in healthy donors. PCR primers comprised 60 Vbeta and 13 Jbeta primers. TCRdb's table, derived via immunoSEQ multiplex PCR, lists solely in-frame clones and lacks some. The sample carries about 90,000 clones, 67% recorded once. Study-wide results and caveats: In a later analysis, HLA-associated TCR beta chains were more clonally expanded than equally common others. Accurate prediction of most subjects' HLA-A and HLA-B alleles from TCR beta sequences was reported. Researchers reported in a later analysis that common viral pathogens appeared linked to several top clusters. In vitro checks showed that three CMV-associated chains really do target CMV antigens.

The CDR3 is 12 amino acids. The germline V gene encodes CDR1 MDHEN and CDR2 SYDVKM. V was trimmed by 6 bases and J by 3 bases, leaving 6 bases between them. On this clone itself: Its antigen is currently unknown.

J is TRBJ1-5 and V is TRBV28; D is undetermined. Input material: PBMCs. This clonotype originated in a man aged 25 to 40 in good health and CMV-seronegative. CDR3 nucleotide sequence: TGTGCCAGCAGCGGGGTCAATCAGCCCCAGCATTTT. This translates into CASSGVNQPQHF.